This passage covers 30 T cell receptor beta chains from one sample sequenced in a study of Ad26.COV2.S vaccination and SARS-CoV-2 variants (dated by TCRdb to about 2021). Receptors were amplified or captured by the immunoSEQ multiplex PCR assay. The table comes from immuneACCESS by way of TCRdb, which keeps in-frame sequences with V and J called. Part of the clones is missing from these tables; in studies checked, under half for an unresolved V gene and the rest for unknown reasons. A total of some 250,000 clones appear in this sample, approximately 88% of them only once. The ten largest make up about 10% of the sample. In light of the paper, this sample's treatment or condition label describes: around 19 received Ad26.COV2.S at low or high dose, single or two shots; about five received placebo; per-sample allocation not given. For vaccine and placebo recipients, the sequenced repertoires came from samples collected on day 63 after the first injection.

Sequenced here: peripheral blood, sampled in a trial of Ad26.COV2.S vaccine versus placebo. These receptors came from a person aged 18-60 years who received the Ad26.COV2.S COVID-19 vaccine or a placebo.

The chain is built from TRBV15 and TRBJ2-3; 9 bases line up with TRBD2. The V and J ends lost 0 bases and 7 bases, in that order; junction bases with no gene match: 11. This CDR3 region has 17 residues. Germline V gene sequence: CDR1 LNHNV, CDR2 YYDKDF (reference sequence). CDR3 sequence: CATSRESPREGGYTQYF. The CDR3 DNA is TGTGCCACCAGCAGAGAATCACCGCGGGAGGGAGGGTATACGCAGTATTTT.

V usage is TRBV19 and J usage is TRBJ2-1, with 9 bases matching TRBD2. V was clipped by 2 bases and J by 6 bases; unmatched bases: 5. Germline CDR1 LNHDA, CDR2 SQIVND (reference sequence). This CDR3 comprises 15 residues. The CDR3 here is CASSIMLAGSNEQFF. DNA for the CDR3: TGTGCCAGTAGTATAATGCTAGCGGGAAGCAATGAGCAGTTCTTC.

The chain recombines TRBV27 with TRBJ2-7, with TRBD2 identical over 9 bases. The junction had 2 bases not matched to a gene; V was cut back by 5 bases and J by 0 bases. CDR1 is MNHEY, CDR2 SMNVEV, per germline (reference sequence). The CDR3 totals 14 residues. In nucleotides, the CDR3 is TGTGCCAGCAGTCCGGGACTAGCCTCCTACGAGCAGTACTTC. Protein product: CASSPGLASYEQYF.

The V call is TRBV7-2, the J call TRBJ2-5, with TRBD2 as a possible D gene (5 bases). The CDR3 is 16 amino acids. V was cut by 4 bases and J by 5 bases, with 20 bases left in between. Germline CDR1 and CDR2: SGHTA and FQGNSA. This CDR3 reads CASSSTPPGNRETQYF. The CDR3, as DNA: TGTGCCAGCAGCTCGACCCCCCCGGGGAATAGGGAGACCCAGTACTTC.

This chain joins TRBV27 and TRBJ2-7; 9 positions agree with TRBD2. This CDR3 has 15 amino acids. From germline, CDR1 is MNHEY and CDR2 SMNVEV (reference sequence). Losses at the gene ends were 6 bases for V and 4 bases for J; bases not matched to a gene: 10. CDR3 sequence reads: CASRPSGGQVYEQYF. The CDR3 region has the DNA TGTGCCAGCAGACCCAGCGGGGGGCAAGTTTACGAGCAGTACTTC.

The V call is TRBV30, the J call TRBJ2-7; no clear D gene. V was cut by 4 bases and J by 0 bases, with 10 bases left in between. Germline CDR1 reads GTSNPN; CDR2 reads SVGIG (reference sequence). This CDR3 has 13 amino acids. The CDR3 sequence: CAWTLGSSYEQYF. CDR3 DNA sequence: TGTGCCTGGACTCTGGGAAGCTCCTACGAGCAGTACTTC.

This clone was counted once. This rearrangement joins TRBV29-1 to TRBJ1-4; 8 bases match TRBD1. The CDR3 has 11 amino acids. J was trimmed by 8 bases and V by 6 bases; bases with no gene match: 2. The V gene's germline CDR1 is SQVTM and CDR2 ANQGSEA. The CDR3: CSVGQGEKLFF. The CDR3 DNA is TGCAGCGTCGGACAGGGCGAAAAACTGTTTTTT.

The rearrangement links TRBV7-2 to TRBJ2-7; TRBD1 or TRBD2 may be the D gene (5 bases each). The CDR3 length is 16 residues. The germline V gene encodes CDR1 SGHTA and CDR2 FQGNSA. V lost 0 bases, J lost 4 bases, and 16 bases lay in between. This chain's CDR3 is CASSLAFKGDLYEQYF. The CDR3 region has the DNA TGTGCCAGCAGCTTAGCGTTCAAAGGGGACCTATACGAGCAGTACTTC. The full variable domain, its missing parts supplied by reference TRBV7-2 and TRBJ2-7, is GAGVSQSPSNKVTEKGKDVELRCDPISGHTALYWYRQSLGQGLEFLIYFQGNSAPDKSGLPSDRFSAERTGGSVSTLTIQRTQQEDSAVYLCASSLAFKGDLYEQYFGPGTRLTVT.

The rearrangement links TRBV6-6 to TRBJ2-4, with D hard to call. The ends were cut back, 6 bases at V and 8 bases at J, with 14 bases in the middle. The CDR3 contains 13 residues. From germline, CDR1 is MNHNY and CDR2 SVGAGI (reference sequence). CDR3: CASSKPGLDIQYF. The CDR3 region has the DNA TGTGCCAGCAGCAAGCCGGGTTTGGACATTCAGTACTTC.

The chain uses TRBV6-5 and TRBJ2-2; 8 nucleotides align to TRBD2. The V and J ends lost 2 bases and 7 bases, in that order; junction bases with no gene match: 6. Per germline, CDR1 MNHEY and CDR2 SVGAGI. The CDR3 consists of 15 residues. CDR3 bases: TGTGCCAGCAGTTACGGAGCGGGAGTCGTCGGGGAGCTGTTTTTT. It encodes CASSYGAGVVGELFF.

The chain links TRBV12-3 or TRBV12-4 to TRBJ2-7, with D perhaps matching TRBD2 (7 bases). This CDR3 has 12 amino acids. V was pared by 3 bases and J by 12 bases, with 15 bases between. CDR3 region: CASSFGEGGPYF. The CDR3 DNA follows: TGTGCCAGCAGTTTTGGGGAGGGGGGCCCGTACTTC.

J is TRBJ1-1 and V is TRBV19; D is perhaps TRBD1 (6 bases). With 7 bases removed from V and 4 bases from J, the gap between germline ends came to 22 bases. CDR3 length: 16 residues. CDR1 LNHDA and CDR2 SQIVND come from the germline V gene (reference sequence). The CDR3 bases are TGTGCCAGTACCGAAGGACAGCTCCCTTTAGGCACTGAAGCTTTCTTT. Its translation is CASTEGQLPLGTEAFF.

The rearrangement uses TRBV19 and TRBJ1-1, with D maybe TRBD1 (6 bases). V was pared by 5 bases and J by 9 bases, with 19 bases between. Germline V lookup: CDR1 LNHDA, CDR2 SQIVND (reference sequence). The CDR3 sequence is 14 residues long. The CDR3 here is CASSVEGGRRKAFF. Here the CDR3 DNA reads TGTGCCAGTAGTGTGGAGGGGGGACGCAGGAAAGCTTTCTTT.

This clone appeared once. The rearrangement joins TRBV6-2 or TRBV6-3 to TRBJ1-2, with D maybe TRBD1 (6 bases). Trimming removed 4 bases from V and 7 bases from J, with 28 bases in between. This CDR3 comprises 18 residues. CDR1 and CDR2 from the germline V gene are MNHEY and SVGEGT. The CDR3 DNA reads as TGTGCCAGCAGTTCGCAGCCAGGTGGGACACCAGTGACCGGTGGCTACACCTTC. Translated: CASSSQPGGTPVTGGYTF.

The chain couples TRBV5-1 to TRBJ2-5, with D maybe TRBD2 (6 bases). CDR1 is SGHRS, CDR2 YFSETQ, per germline. This CDR3 spans 16 amino acids. Trimming removed 0 bases at V and 4 bases at J, with 16 bases between. Here the CDR3 reads CASSLDILGGGETQYF. For the CDR3, the DNA is TGCGCCAGCAGCTTGGATATTCTGGGAGGCGGAGAGACCCAGTACTTC.

V gene TRBV5-1 combines with J gene TRBJ1-3; TRBD1 might be the D (5 bases). Germline CDR1 and CDR2: SGHRS and YFSETQ. Trimming removed 4 bases at V and 0 bases at J, with 11 bases between. The CDR3 has 15 residues. The CDR3 region has the DNA TGCGCCAGCAGCCCGACAGCAAACTCTGGAAACACCATATATTTT. It specifies CASSPTANSGNTIYF. Filled out from reference TRBV5-1 and TRBJ1-3, the complete variable domain reads KAGVTQTPRYLIKTRGQQVTLSCSPISGHRSVSWYQQTPGQGLQFLFEYFSETQRNKGNFPGRFSGRQFSNSRSEMNVSTLELGDSALYLCASSPTANSGNTIYFGEGSWLTVV.

There are a few counts of this clone. This chain uses TRBV2 with TRBJ1-5; no definite D call. The V gene lost 6 bases and the J gene lost 0 bases, with 9 bases spanning the gap. Looked up from germline, CDR1 is SNHLY and CDR2 is FYNNEI. This CDR3 is 14 amino acids long. CDR3 coding DNA: TGTGCCAGCAGATACACGAGTAGCAATCAGCCCCAGCATTTT. This gives the protein CASRYTSSNQPQHF.

This clone was found once. The rearrangement uses TRBV30 and TRBJ1-2; D gene ambiguous. V shed 3 bases and J shed 4 bases, with 15 bases lying between them. The germline V gene encodes CDR1 GTSNPN and CDR2 SVGIG (reference sequence). The CDR3 contains 14 residues. CDR3 nucleotides: TGTGCCTGGAGGGCCCCGGGTTTGGCCTATGGCTACACCTTC. It translates to CAWRAPGLAYGYTF.

The CDR3 sequence: CASRPTGFGTAYEQYF. The CDR3 DNA follows: TGTGCCAGCAGGCCTACGGGGTTCGGGACAGCCTACGAGCAGTACTTC. J is TRBJ2-7 and V is TRBV28, with TRBD1 matching over 7 bases. The germline V gene has CDR1 MDHEN and CDR2 SYDVKM. The trim removed 6 bases at V and 2 bases at J, leaving 13 bases unmatched. The CDR3 totals 16 residues.

About this clone itself: An end of the junction differs from the germline gene, which may be a read error. This chain links TRBV12-3 or TRBV12-4 with TRBJ2-3, with a weak D call TRBD2 (6 bases). This CDR3 spans 9 amino acids. The CDR3 DNA sequence: TGTGCCAGCAGTTCGACTAGTTGCTTT. Translating it yields CASSSTSCF.

The chain uses TRBV18 and TRBJ2-7; TRBD1 or TRBD2 may be the D gene (5 bases each). The germline V gene encodes CDR1 KGHSH and CDR2 LQKENI. The CDR3 length is 16 residues. V gave up 0 bases and J gave up 2 bases, with 14 bases separating them. CDR3 amino acids: CASSPPPGATTYEQYF. The CDR3 DNA follows: TGTGCCAGCTCACCACCGCCCGGGGCCACCACCTACGAGCAGTACTTC. The entire variable domain, with the rest obtained from reference TRBV18 and TRBJ2-7, is as follows: NAGVMQNPRHLVRRRGQEARLRCSPMKGHSHVYWYRQLPEEGLKFMVYLQKENIIDESGMPKERFSAEFPKEGPSILRIQQVVRGDSAAYFCASSPPPGATTYEQYFGPGTRLTVT.

This chain connects TRBV30 to TRBJ2-5, with a weak D call TRBD2 (5 bases). Germline assignment: CDR1 GTSNPN and CDR2 SVGIG (reference sequence). Between the trimmed V and J ends, which lost 0 bases and 5 bases, there was a span of 10 bases. The CDR3 loop spans 13 amino acids. The CDR3 region is CAWSVLVEETQYF. In DNA form, the CDR3 reads TGTGCCTGGAGTGTACTAGTGGAGGAGACCCAGTACTTC.

The genes are TRBV7-2 and TRBJ2-1, with TRBD2 matching 10 bases. V lost 2 bases and J lost 5; bases outside the gene matches: 3. CDR1 SGHTA and CDR2 FQGNSA come from the germline V gene. CDR3 length: 15 residues. CDR3 protein: CASSLQRGGHNEQFF. In DNA form, the CDR3 reads TGTGCCAGCAGCTTACAGCGGGGGGGCCACAATGAGCAGTTCTTC.

The chain links TRBV29-1 to TRBJ1-2; 7 bases agree with TRBD1. Germline loops: CDR1 SQVTM, CDR2 ANQGSEA. The CDR3 loop spans 13 amino acids. With V trimmed by 3 bases and J by 4 bases, 5 bases remained unmatched. The CDR3 DNA sequence: TGCAGCGTTGACGGACAGGAGCCCTATGGCTACACCTTC. This translates into CSVDGQEPYGYTF.

This clone was picked up one time. The rearrangement joins TRBV4-3 to TRBJ1-3; 10 bases line up with TRBD1. After removal of 4 bases from V and 1 base from J, the junction contained 7 bases not matched to a gene. There are 17 residues in the CDR3. CDR1 and CDR2 from the germline V gene are LGHNA and YSLEER. CDR3 bases: TGCGCCAGCAGCCTGGGGACAGGGGAGGGTTCTGGAAACACCATATATTTT. Translating gives CASSLGTGEGSGNTIYF.

The V call is TRBV7-8, the J call TRBJ2-7, with D possibly TRBD1 on 6 matching bases. Trimming stripped 0 bases from V and 2 bases from J, with 11 bases between. Germline V gene sequence: CDR1 SGHVS, CDR2 FQNEAQ. The CDR3 runs 15 residues. The CDR3 region is CASSLARDITYEQYF. The CDR3 coding sequence is TGTGCCAGCAGCTTAGCCCGGGACATCACCTACGAGCAGTACTTC.

The V call is TRBV5-4, the J call TRBJ2-1; D is uncertain. This CDR3 has 11 amino acids. Trimming removed 4 bases from V and 8 bases from J, with 7 bases in between. Germline V gene data show CDR1 as SGHNT and CDR2 as YYREEE (reference sequence). In DNA form, the CDR3 reads TGTGCCAGCAGCGCCCGGGATGAGCAGTTCTTC. This sequence encodes CASSARDEQFF.

This chain connects TRBV6-5 to TRBJ1-5, with D maybe TRBD1 (5 bases). The CDR3 runs to 15 residues. Germline CDR1 MNHEY, CDR2 SVGAGI. V gave up 7 bases and J gave up 1 base, with 14 bases separating them. CDR3 bases: TGTGCCAGCACCTTCGCCTCAGGGAGCAATCAGCCCCAGCATTTT. Amino acids: CASTFASGSNQPQHF.

The gene calls are TRBV19 and TRBJ1-1; TRBD1 matches 9 bases. V dropped 4 bases and J dropped 5; count of bases not matched to a gene: 5. This CDR3 is 14 amino acids long. CDR1 is LNHDA and CDR2 is SQIVND in the germline V gene (reference sequence). This CDR3 is CASSTVGQGTEAFF. Written as DNA, the CDR3 is TGTGCCAGTAGTACGGTCGGACAGGGGACTGAAGCTTTCTTT.

The V gene is TRBV28, the J gene TRBJ1-1; D is perhaps TRBD1 (6 bases). The CDR3 runs 17 residues. The V end was cut by 7 bases, the J end by 1 base, with 22 bases between. Germline-derived CDR1 and CDR2 are MDHEN and SYDVKM. This chain's CDR3 is CASKNLGAGDPNTEAFF. CDR3 sequence (DNA): TGTGCCAGCAAGAATTTAGGGGCAGGGGACCCGAACACTGAAGCTTTCTTT.